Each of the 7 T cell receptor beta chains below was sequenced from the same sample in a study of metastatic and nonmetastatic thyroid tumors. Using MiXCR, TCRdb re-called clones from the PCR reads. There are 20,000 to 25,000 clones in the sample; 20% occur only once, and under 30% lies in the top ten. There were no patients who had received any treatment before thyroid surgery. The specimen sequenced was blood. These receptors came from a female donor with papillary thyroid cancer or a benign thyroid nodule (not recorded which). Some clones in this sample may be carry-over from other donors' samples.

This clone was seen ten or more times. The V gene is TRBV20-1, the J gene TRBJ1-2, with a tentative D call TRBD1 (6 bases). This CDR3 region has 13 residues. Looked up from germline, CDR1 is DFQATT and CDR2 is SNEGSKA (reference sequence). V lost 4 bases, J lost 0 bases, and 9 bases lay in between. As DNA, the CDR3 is TGCAGTGCTAAAAACAGGGCTAACTATGGCTACACCTTC. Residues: CSAKNRANYGYTF.

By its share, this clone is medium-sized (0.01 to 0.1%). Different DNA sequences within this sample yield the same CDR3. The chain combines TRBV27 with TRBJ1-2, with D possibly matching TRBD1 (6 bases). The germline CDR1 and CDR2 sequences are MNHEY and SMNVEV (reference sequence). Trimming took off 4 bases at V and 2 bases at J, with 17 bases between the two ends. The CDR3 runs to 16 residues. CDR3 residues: CASSSVGDRLNYGYTF. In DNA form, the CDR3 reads TGTGCCAGCAGTTCCGTCGGAGACAGGCTCAACTATGGCTACACCTTC.

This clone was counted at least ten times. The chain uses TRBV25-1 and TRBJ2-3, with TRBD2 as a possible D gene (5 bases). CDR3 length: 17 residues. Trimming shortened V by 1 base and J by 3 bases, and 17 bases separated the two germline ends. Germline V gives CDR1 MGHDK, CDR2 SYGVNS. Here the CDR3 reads CASSESRGVSFTDTQYF. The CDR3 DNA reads TGTGCCAGCAGTGAATCCCGGGGAGTAAGTTTTACAGATACGCAGTATTTT.

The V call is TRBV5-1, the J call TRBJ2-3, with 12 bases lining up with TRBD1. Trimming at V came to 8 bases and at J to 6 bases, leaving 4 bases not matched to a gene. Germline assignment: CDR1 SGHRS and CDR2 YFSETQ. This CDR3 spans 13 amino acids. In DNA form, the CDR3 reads TGCGCCAGTGGGACAGGGGGCTTGGATACGCAGTATTTT. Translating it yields CASGTGGLDTQYF.

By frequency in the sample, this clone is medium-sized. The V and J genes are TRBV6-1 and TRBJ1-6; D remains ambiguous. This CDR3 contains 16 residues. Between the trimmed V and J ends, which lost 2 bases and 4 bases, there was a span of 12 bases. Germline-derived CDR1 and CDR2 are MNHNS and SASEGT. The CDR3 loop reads CASSEFTENYNSPLHF. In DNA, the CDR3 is TGTGCCAGCAGTGAATTTACGGAGAATTATAATTCACCCCTCCACTTT.

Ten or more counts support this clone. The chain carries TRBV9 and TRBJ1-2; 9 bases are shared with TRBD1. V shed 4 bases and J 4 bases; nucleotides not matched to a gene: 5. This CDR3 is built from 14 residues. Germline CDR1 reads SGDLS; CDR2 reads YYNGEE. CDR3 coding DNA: TGTGCCAGCAGCCCCGGGACAGGGTTCTATGGCTACACCTTC. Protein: CASSPGTGFYGYTF.

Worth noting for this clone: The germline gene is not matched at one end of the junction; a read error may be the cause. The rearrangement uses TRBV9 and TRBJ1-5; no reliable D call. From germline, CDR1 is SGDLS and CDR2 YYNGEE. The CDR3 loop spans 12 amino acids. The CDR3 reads CASSGSSQPQVF. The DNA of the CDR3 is TGTGCCAGCAGCGGGAGCAGTCAGCCCCAGGTTTTT.